In this sample, the clone carrying this TCR beta chain turned up a few times. Under the authors' procedure: Reference gene primer amplification gave estimated nucleated cell counts. Repertoires were generated with immunoSEQ multiplex PCR, while TCRdb's copy carries only in-frame clones and drops some. The DNA was the basis for D and trimming; V, J and clone size are from that table. The table records roughly 80,000 clones, approximately 84% of them present only once. The sample belongs to a study of blood T cell repertoires in COVID-19. On the study more broadly: Acute and convalescent COVID-19 specimens originated in the United States, Italy and Spain. T cells, B-cell-depleted T cells, or PBMCs supplied cDNA or gDNA.

Trimming cost V 6 bases and J 8 bases, with 16 bases left between them. Germline V gives CDR1 SEHNR, CDR2 FQNEAQ (reference sequence). The CDR3 covers 13 residues. The V call is TRBV7-9, the J call TRBJ1-2, with D perhaps matching TRBD1 (6 bases). The sequence derives from a man aged 60 to 75 with active or convalescent COVID-19. Sequencing used peripheral blood. The CDR3 loop is CASSPDSRIGYTF. The CDR3 DNA sequence: TGTGCCAGCAGTCCGGACAGCCGGATCGGCTACACCTTC.